Following are 20 T cell receptor beta chains from one sample sequenced in a study of T cells after yellow fever vaccination. TCRdb reprocessed the 5' RACE reads via MiXCR and lists one record per CDR3 protein. The repertoire holds roughly 350,000 distinct CDR3 sequences, over 3.5% seen once, with around 23% in the top ten. The source was PBMCs, collected 5 days after the yellow fever booster vaccination. Every receptor here comes from a young man who received the YFV17D yellow fever vaccine.

Ten or more counts support this clonotype. This rearrangement joins TRBV5-1 to TRBJ2-2; no definite D call. CDR1 is SGHRS, CDR2 YFSETQ, per germline. The CDR3 loop spans 12 amino acids. V was clipped by 0 bases and J by 9 bases, with 6 bases between them. The CDR3 sequence: CASSLAFRELFF. The CDR3 coding sequence is TGCGCCAGCAGCTTGGCCTTCCGGGAGCTGTTTTTT.

The chain links TRBV7-2 to TRBJ1-5; D is undetermined. Trimming cost V 5 bases and J 5 bases, with 13 bases left between them. Germline V lookup: CDR1 SGHTA, CDR2 FQGNSA. The CDR3 totals 14 residues. The CDR3 coding sequence is TGTGCCAGCAGCAACGTGGCCGGTTATCAGCCCCAGCATTTT. Protein sequence: CASSNVAGYQPQHF.

The chain joins TRBV19 to TRBJ1-1, with no clear D. The CDR3 is made up of 11 amino acids. The V and J ends lost 3 bases and 6 bases respectively, with 5 bases between them. Germline assignment: CDR1 LNHDA and CDR2 SQIVND (reference sequence). The CDR3, as DNA: TGTGCCAGTAGTATGAGGGCTGAAGCTTTCTTT. It translates to CASSMRAEAFF.

This chain joins TRBV6-2 or TRBV6-3 and TRBJ1-1, with D maybe TRBD1 (5 bases). The V end was cut by 2 bases, the J end by 5 bases, with 9 bases between. Germline V lookup: CDR1 MNHEY, CDR2 SVGEGT. The CDR3 runs to 13 residues. CDR3 residues: CASSYGGRTEAFF. In DNA, the CDR3 is TGTGCCAGCAGTTACGGGGGAAGAACTGAAGCTTTCTTT.

This clonotype was found many times. This chain uses TRBV5-1 with TRBJ1-6, with 9 bases aligning to TRBD1. The CDR3 is 15 residues long. Germline trimming cut 3 bases from V and 6 bases from J; bases unmatched to any gene: 4. Germline CDR1 reads SGHRS; CDR2 reads YFSETQ. CDR3 region: CASSSGQGGNSPLHF. CDR3 DNA: TGCGCCAGCAGCTCGGGACAGGGTGGTAATTCACCCCTCCACTTT.

This clonotype was detected ten times or more. The rearrangement uses TRBV20-1 and TRBJ2-1; 9 bases are shared with TRBD1. J was trimmed by 7 bases and V by 0 bases; bases with no gene match: 7. The CDR3 is 15 residues long. Germline CDR1 DFQATT, CDR2 SNEGSKA (reference sequence). This CDR3 is CSARDPNRGRNEQFF. The CDR3 DNA sequence: TGCAGTGCTAGAGACCCGAACAGGGGGCGAAATGAGCAGTTCTTC.

The chain carries TRBV7-2 and TRBJ2-3; D gene uncertain. CDR1 is SGHTA and CDR2 is FQGNSA in the germline V gene. CDR3 length: 14 amino acids. Trimming shortened V by 2 bases and J by 3 bases, and 9 bases separated the two germline ends. CDR3 residues: CASSLSLRTDTQYF. The CDR3 DNA sequence: TGTGCCAGCAGCTTATCGTTACGGACAGATACGCAGTATTTT.

The V and J genes are TRBV3-1 and TRBJ1-2; D is uncertain. The CDR3 contains 15 residues. Trimming stripped 0 bases from V and 0 bases from J, with 8 bases between. In germline, CDR1 is LGHDT, CDR2 YNNKEL (reference sequence). CDR3 protein: CASSQEGPSNYGYTF. DNA of the CDR3: TGTGCCAGCAGCCAAGAGGGTCCCTCTAACTATGGCTACACCTTC.

This clonotype was seen many times. This chain joins TRBV29-1 and TRBJ2-3, with 10 nucleotides matching TRBD2. The ends lost 2 bases at V and 2 bases at J; junction bases unmatched: 4. The CDR3 extends over 15 amino acids. Germline V gene data show CDR1 as SQVTM and CDR2 as ANQGSEA. CDR3 sequence reads: CSVELAGVNTDTQYF. For the CDR3, the DNA is TGCAGCGTTGAACTAGCGGGGGTGAACACAGATACGCAGTATTTT.

This clonotype was detected a few times. The chain has TRBV7-2 and TRBJ2-7, with TRBD1 matching over 9 bases. The germline V gene has CDR1 SGHTA and CDR2 FQGNSA. The length of the CDR3 is 15 residues. V shed 5 bases, J shed 0 bases, and the junction held 5 bases outside the gene matches. In DNA, the CDR3 is TGTGCCAGCAGCCTAACAGGGGGCTTCTCCTACGAGCAGTACTTC. It encodes CASSLTGGFSYEQYF.

The table lists this clonotype with many counts. J is TRBJ2-3 and V is TRBV11-2, with D perhaps matching TRBD2 (7 bases). Trimming pared 1 base from V and 4 bases from J, leaving 12 bases between. The germline gives CDR1 SGHAT, CDR2 FQNNGV. CDR3 length: 15 amino acids. The CDR3: CASSLVRGASDTQYF. The CDR3 region has the DNA TGTGCCAGCAGCTTAGTCCGGGGGGCGTCAGATACGCAGTATTTT.

The chain has TRBV7-9 and TRBJ2-4; D might be TRBD1 or TRBD2, each matching 5 bases. This CDR3 region has 13 residues. The V end lost 3 bases, the J end lost 7 bases, and 10 bases lay between the germline ends. Germline V gene lookup returns CDR1 SEHNR and CDR2 FQNEAQ (reference sequence). This CDR3 is CASSFGTLNIQYF. CDR3 DNA sequence: TGTGCCAGCAGCTTTGGGACCCTGAACATTCAGTACTTC.

In this sample, this clonotype turned up a few times. A junction boundary mismatches the germline segment, possibly from a read error. This chain connects TRBV7-8 to TRBJ2-7; D gene uncertain. This CDR3 comprises 13 residues. Looked up from germline, CDR1 is SGHVS and CDR2 is FQNEAQ. CDR3 sequence reads: CASSLDLPYAQYF. The CDR3 nucleotides are TGTGCCAGCAGCTTAGATTTGCCTTACGCGCAGTACTTC.

Only a few counts were recorded for this clonotype. The rearrangement uses TRBV9 and TRBJ2-3; the D gene is possibly TRBD2 (7 bases). Trimming pared 0 bases from V and 0 bases from J, leaving 14 bases between. This CDR3 contains 17 residues. Germline V gene data show CDR1 as SGDLS and CDR2 as YYNGEE. The CDR3 region is CASSVGPRGHSTDTQYF. As DNA, the CDR3 is TGTGCCAGCAGCGTAGGTCCGCGGGGGCACAGCACAGATACGCAGTATTTT. Full variable domain (remainder filled in from reference TRBV9 and TRBJ2-3): DSGVTQTPKHLITATGQRVTLRCSPRSGDLSVYWYQQSLDQGLQFLIQYYNGEERAKGNILERFSAQQFPDLHSELNLSSLELGDSALYFCASSVGPRGHSTDTQYFGPGTRLTVL.

This clonotype came up many times. V usage is TRBV7-9 and J usage is TRBJ1-2, with D uncertain. With 3 bases removed from V and 4 bases from J, the gap between germline ends came to 12 bases. The CDR3 totals 14 residues. Looked up from germline, CDR1 is SEHNR and CDR2 is FQNEAQ (reference sequence). For the CDR3, the DNA is TGTGCCAGCAGCTTTCCGGGAGGGTCCTATGGCTACACCTTC. Its protein product is CASSFPGGSYGYTF.

This clonotype showed up just a few times. The chain has TRBV5-5 and TRBJ2-4, with a weak D call TRBD2 (6 bases). The germline V gene encodes CDR1 SGHKS and CDR2 YYEKEE (reference sequence). The CDR3 has 16 amino acids. V was shortened by 0 bases and J by 4 bases, with 14 bases between the two germline ends. CDR3 coding DNA: TGTGCCAGCAGCTTGGGCGGAGATGGGGGGAAAAACATTCAGTACTTC. Protein product: CASSLGGDGGKNIQYF.

The chain has TRBV19 and TRBJ1-1, with D uncertain. There are 14 residues in the CDR3. Deletions cut 1 base from V and 1 base from J, with 7 bases between. Looked up from germline, CDR1 is LNHDA and CDR2 is SQIVND (reference sequence). CDR3 region: CASSIGSPNTEAFF. DNA for the CDR3: TGTGCCAGTAGTATAGGCAGTCCGAACACTGAAGCTTTCTTT. The full variable domain, rest sourced from reference TRBV19 and TRBJ1-1, is DGGITQSPKYLFRKEGQNVTLSCEQNLNHDAMYWYRQDPGQGLRLIYYSQIVNDFQKGDIAEGYSVSREKKESFPLTVTSAQKNPTAFYLCASSIGSPNTEAFFGQGTRLTVV.

In this sample, this clonotype turned up a few times. The chain has TRBV5-6 and TRBJ2-2; perhaps TRBD2 as D (5 bases). In germline, CDR1 is SGHDT, CDR2 YYEEEE. The CDR3 is made up of 16 amino acids. The V end lost 1 base, the J end lost 3 bases, and 13 bases lay between the germline ends. CDR3 amino acids: CASSLSIGEHTGELFF. In DNA form, the CDR3 reads TGTGCCAGCAGCTTGAGTATCGGGGAGCACACCGGGGAGCTGTTTTTT.

This clonotype was counted ten times or more. This sequence joins TRBV20-1 and TRBJ1-1; no clear D. Trimming took off 1 base at V and 1 base at J, with 10 bases between the two ends. Germline CDR1 is DFQATT and CDR2 is SNEGSKA (reference sequence). This CDR3 is built from 14 residues. In DNA form, the CDR3 reads TGCAGTGCTAGAGCTGGCTCAAAGAACACTGAAGCTTTCTTT. Protein sequence: CSARAGSKNTEAFF.

This clonotype came up a few times. This chain connects TRBV5-1 to TRBJ1-3; weak D call: TRBD1 (6 bases). V lost 0 bases and J lost 0, with 13 bases in between. CDR3 length: 17 amino acids. Germline assignment: CDR1 SGHRS and CDR2 YFSETQ. The CDR3 spells CASSLAEGVSSGNTIYF. CDR3 in DNA: TGCGCCAGCAGCTTGGCCGAGGGGGTTAGCTCTGGAAACACCATATATTTT.